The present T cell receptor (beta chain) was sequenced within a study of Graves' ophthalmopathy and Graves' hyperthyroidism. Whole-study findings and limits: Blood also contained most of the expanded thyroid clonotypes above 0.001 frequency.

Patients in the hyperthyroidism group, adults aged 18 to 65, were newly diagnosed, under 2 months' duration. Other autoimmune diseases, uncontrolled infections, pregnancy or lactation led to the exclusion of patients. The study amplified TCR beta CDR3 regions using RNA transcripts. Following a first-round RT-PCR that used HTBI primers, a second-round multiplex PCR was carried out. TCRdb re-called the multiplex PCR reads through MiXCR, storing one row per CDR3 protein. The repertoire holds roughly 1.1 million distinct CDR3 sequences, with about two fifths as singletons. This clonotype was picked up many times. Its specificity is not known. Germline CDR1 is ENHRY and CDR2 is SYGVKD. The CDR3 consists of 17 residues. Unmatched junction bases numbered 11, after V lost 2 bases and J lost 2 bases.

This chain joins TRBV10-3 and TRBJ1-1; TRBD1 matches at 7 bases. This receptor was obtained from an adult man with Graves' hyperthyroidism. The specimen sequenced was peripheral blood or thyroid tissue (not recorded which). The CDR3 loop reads CAISEPTPGQTNTEAFF. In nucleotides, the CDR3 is TGTGCCATCAGTGAGCCCACCCCGGGACAGACCAACACTGAAGCTTTCTTT.